This TCR beta chain appears in the sequencing data of a study of monozygotic twins with inflammatory bowel disease. Each CDR3 protein gets one entry in TCRdb, which reprocessed the 5' RACE reads and gives no DNA. The table lists about 210,000 distinct CDR3 sequences. This CDR3 has 13 amino acids. The sample was blood. The chain is built from TRBV12-3 or TRBV12-4 and TRBJ2-1. The receptor comes from a human donor with ulcerative colitis or Crohn's disease, or a healthy co-twin of an affected twin (not recorded which). The CDR3 loop is CASSPTGHAEQFF.